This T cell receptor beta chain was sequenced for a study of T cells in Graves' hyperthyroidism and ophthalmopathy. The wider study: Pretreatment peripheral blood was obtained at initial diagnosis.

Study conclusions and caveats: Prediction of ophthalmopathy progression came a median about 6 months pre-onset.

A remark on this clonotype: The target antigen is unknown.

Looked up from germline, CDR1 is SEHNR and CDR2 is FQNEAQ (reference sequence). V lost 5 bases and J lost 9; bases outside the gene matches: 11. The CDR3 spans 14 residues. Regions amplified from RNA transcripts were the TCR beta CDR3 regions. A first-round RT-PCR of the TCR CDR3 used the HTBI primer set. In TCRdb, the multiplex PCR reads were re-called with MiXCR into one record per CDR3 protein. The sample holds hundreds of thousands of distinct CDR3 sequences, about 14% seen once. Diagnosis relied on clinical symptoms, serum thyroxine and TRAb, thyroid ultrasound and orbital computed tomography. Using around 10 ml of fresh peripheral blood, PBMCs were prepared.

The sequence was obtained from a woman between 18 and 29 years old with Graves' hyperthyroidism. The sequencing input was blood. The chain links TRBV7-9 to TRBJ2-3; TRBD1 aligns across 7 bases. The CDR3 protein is CASSARPTGDTQYF. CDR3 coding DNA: TGTGCCAGCAGCGCTAGACCAACAGGGGACACGCAGTATTTT.